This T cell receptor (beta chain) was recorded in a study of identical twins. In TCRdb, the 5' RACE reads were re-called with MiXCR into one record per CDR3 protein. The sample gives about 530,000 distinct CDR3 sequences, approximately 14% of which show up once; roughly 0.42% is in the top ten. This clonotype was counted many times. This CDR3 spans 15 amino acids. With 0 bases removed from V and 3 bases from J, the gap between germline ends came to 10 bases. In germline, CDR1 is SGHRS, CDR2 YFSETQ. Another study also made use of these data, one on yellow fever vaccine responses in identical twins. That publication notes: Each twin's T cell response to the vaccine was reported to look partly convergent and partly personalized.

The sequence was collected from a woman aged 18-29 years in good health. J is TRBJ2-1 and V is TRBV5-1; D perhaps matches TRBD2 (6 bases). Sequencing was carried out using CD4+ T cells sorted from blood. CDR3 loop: CASSLVAERYNEQFF. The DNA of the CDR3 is TGCGCCAGCAGCTTGGTAGCGGAGCGCTACAATGAGCAGTTCTTC.